This is a list of T cell receptor beta chains from one sample in a study of blood T cell repertoires in COVID-19. TCRdb's table, derived via immunoSEQ multiplex PCR, lists solely in-frame clones and lacks some. The profile covers 100,000 or so clones, with around 81% appearing a single time and 3.5% to 5% taken by the ten largest. Sequenced sample: peripheral blood. These receptors were taken from a man aged 60-69 years with acute or convalescent COVID-19. The CDR3 runs from the conserved cysteine through the conserved F or W. D genes are given only for firm matches. For some rows the clone size is stated as once, few or many, or as a class when expanded; others skip it.

J: TRBJ1-1; V: TRBV3-1/TRBV3-2; D: TRBD1; size: NA; CDR3: CASSQNEENRGSEAFF; DNA: TGTGCCAGCAGCCAAAACGAAGAGAACAGGGGATCTGAAGCTTTCTTT
J: TRBJ1-5; V: TRBV18; D: TRBD1; size: NA; CDR3: CASSLDRNNQPQHF; DNA: TGTGCCAGCTCACTGGACAGGAACAATCAGCCCCAGCATTTT
J: TRBJ1-4; V: TRBV2; D: NA; size: NA; CDR3: CASSYGPGRFF; DNA: TGTGCCAGCAGCTATGGACCGGGGAGGTTTTTT
J: TRBJ2-5; V: TRBV5-1; D: NA; size: once; CDR3: CASSLASLGETQYF; DNA: TGCGCCAGCAGCTTGGCCTCACTAGGTGAGACCCAGTACTTC
J: TRBJ1-6; V: TRBV6-6; D: TRBD1; size: few; CDR3: CASSYRTGDDSPLHF; DNA: TGTGCCAGCAGTTACCGGACAGGGGATGATTCACCCCTCCACTTT
J: TRBJ2-1; V: TRBV24-1; D: TRBD2; size: NA; CDR3: CATSDASGMSSYNGQFF; DNA: TGTGCCACCAGTGATGCTAGCGGGATGAGCTCCTACAATGGGCAGTTCTTC
J: TRBJ1-1; V: TRBV12-3/TRBV12-4; D: NA; size: NA; CDR3: CASSLGRDTEAFF; DNA: TGTGCCAGCAGTTTGGGCAGGGACACTGAAGCTTTCTTT
J: TRBJ2-7; V: TRBV4-1; D: TRBD1; size: NA; CDR3: CASSQAPDRVLGYEQYF; DNA: TGCGCCAGCAGCCAAGCTCCGGACAGGGTTTTGGGCTACGAGCAGTACTTC
J: TRBJ2-1; V: TRBV6-2/TRBV6-3; D: TRBD2; size: NA; CDR3: CASRPSGPAINEQFF; DNA: TGTGCCAGCAGACCTAGCGGCCCAGCGATCAATGAGCAGTTCTTC
J: TRBJ1-6; V: TRBV5-1; D: NA; size: NA; CDR3: CASRTVQGSNSPLHF; DNA: TGCGCCAGCAGGACAGTTCAGGGCTCCAATTCACCCCTCCACTTT
J: TRBJ2-2; V: TRBV7-9; D: NA; size: NA; CDR3: CASSLGGTGELFF; DNA: TGTGCCAGCAGCCTAGGAGGGACCGGGGAGCTGTTTTTT
J: TRBJ1-4; V: TRBV5-6; D: NA; size: NA; CDR3: CASSLYGEKLFF; DNA: TGTGCCAGCAGCTTGTATGGCGAAAAACTGTTTTTT
J: TRBJ2-1; V: TRBV24-1; D: TRBD2; size: NA; CDR3: CATRPAGSSYNEQFF; DNA: TGTGCCACCAGGCCAGCGGGAAGCTCCTACAATGAGCAGTTCTTC